This TCR beta chain came from a study of CD8+ T cells in alopecia areata. Notes on the study in general: Elevated clonality characterized lesional scalp relative to normal scalp, particularly in alopecia totalis/universalis. Resident alphabeta T-cell populations of normal skin are likewise subject to sequencing in scalp samples.

This CDR3 spans 13 amino acids. From germline, CDR1 is GTSNPN and CDR2 SVGIG (reference sequence). RNA was extracted and reverse transcribed into cDNA as the sequencing template. The repertoire was sequenced with immunoSEQ multiplex PCR; TCRdb's copy has only in-frame clones and lacks some. The sample lists some 100,000 clones, roughly 68% occurring once. As for this clone: What it recognizes is unknown. At one of its ends the junction is not consistent with the germline gene, which may arise from a read error.

This receptor was obtained from a human donor in good health. The chain uses TRBV30 and TRBJ2-5; 8 bases are a match to TRBD2. Sequenced sample: CD4+ T cells sorted from blood. CDR3 loop: CAWEAGAQETRYF. The CDR3 DNA reads TGTGCCTGGGAAGCGGGGGCCCAAGAGACCCGGTACTTC.